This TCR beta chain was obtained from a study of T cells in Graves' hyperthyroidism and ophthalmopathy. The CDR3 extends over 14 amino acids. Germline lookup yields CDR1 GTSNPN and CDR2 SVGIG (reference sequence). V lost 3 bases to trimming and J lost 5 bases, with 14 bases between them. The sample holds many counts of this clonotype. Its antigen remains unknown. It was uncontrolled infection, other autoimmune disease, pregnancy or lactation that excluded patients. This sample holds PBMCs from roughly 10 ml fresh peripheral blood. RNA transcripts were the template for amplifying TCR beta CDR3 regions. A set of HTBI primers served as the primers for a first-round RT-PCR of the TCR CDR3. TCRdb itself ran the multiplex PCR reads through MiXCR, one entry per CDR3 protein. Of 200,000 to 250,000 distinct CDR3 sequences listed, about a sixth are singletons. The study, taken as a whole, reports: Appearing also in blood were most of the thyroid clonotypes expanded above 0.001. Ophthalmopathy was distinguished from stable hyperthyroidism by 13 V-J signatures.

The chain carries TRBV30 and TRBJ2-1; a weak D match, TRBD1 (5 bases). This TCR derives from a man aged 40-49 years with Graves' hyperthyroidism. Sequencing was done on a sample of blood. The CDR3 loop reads CAWRGRATNNEQFF. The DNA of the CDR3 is TGTGCCTGGAGAGGCAGGGCCACCAACAATGAGCAGTTCTTC. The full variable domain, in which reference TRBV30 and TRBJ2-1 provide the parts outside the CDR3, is SQTIHQWPATLVQPVGSPLSLECTVEGTSNPNLYWYRQAAGRGLQLLFYSVGIGQISSEVPQNLSASRPQDRQFILSSKKLLLSDSGFYLCAWRGRATNNEQFFGPGTRLTVL.